The clone carrying this TCR beta chain has a handful of counts. This record comes from a study of blood T cell repertoires in COVID-19. For the study at large: Samples came from the United States, Italy and Spain, spanning acute and convalescent COVID-19. PBMCs, B-cell-depleted T cells, or T cells provided the cDNA or gDNA that made up the material.

How the authors handled the data: Cell counts per sample came from amplifying reference gene primers. Sequencing was performed with immunoSEQ multiplex PCR; in TCRdb, only in-frame clones are kept and a portion is missing. The V and J calls and clone size come from that table; D and trimming were worked out from the DNA. This table has about 110,000 clones, approximately 82% appearing once. Germline V CDR1 and CDR2: SGHAT, FQNNGV. The CDR3 extends over 17 amino acids. V lost 5 bases to trimming and J lost 0 bases, with 17 bases between them. This TCR was recovered from a woman aged 80 or over with acute or convalescent COVID-19. The sequenced material came from peripheral blood. The chain carries TRBV11-2 and TRBJ1-3, with D tentatively TRBD1 (5 bases). CDR3 DNA sequence: TGTGCCAGCAGCAGAGTGGTCGGACAATACTCTGGAAACACCATATATTTT. Its translation: CASSRVVGQYSGNTIYF.